This T cell receptor beta chain is from a study of cytomegalovirus exposure and HLA in healthy donors. Study-level results: About 150 TCR beta chains were listed as cytomegalovirus-associated. According to reports, the classifier identified cytomegalovirus status with high specificity and sensitivity. A few CMV-associated chains were confirmed in vitro to be specific for CMV antigens. Many donors carried some public TCRs, although rarity characterized most TCR sequences.

Notes on this clone: Its antigen is not known.

Trimming shortened V by 7 bases and J by 0 bases, and 12 bases separated the two germline ends. Germline lookup yields CDR1 MNHNS and CDR2 SASEGT. This CDR3 is 14 amino acids long. Assay: immunoSEQ multiplex PCR; the TCRdb copy retains only in-frame clones and omits some. The sample lists 160,000 or so clones; 70% to 90% were seen once. The specimen was PBMCs. This TCR was sampled from a man between 18 and 35 years old in good health and CMV-seronegative. The V and J genes are TRBV6-1 and TRBJ1-2; tentative D call: TRBD1 (5 bases). CDR3 sequence: CASTERGANYGYTF. The DNA for the CDR3 is TGTGCCAGCACCGAACGGGGGGCTAACTATGGCTACACCTTC.